This T cell receptor beta chain emerged from a study of CD8+ T cells in alopecia areata. Per germline, CDR1 MNHNY and CDR2 SVGAGI (reference sequence). CDR3 length: 16 residues. With 4 bases clipped from V and 5 bases from J, the junction kept 14 bases outside the gene matches. Treatment meaning: oral pan-JAK inhibitor, 5-10 mg twice daily. PBMCs provided sorted CD4+ and CD8+ T cells. This clone was counted a few times. Following RNA extraction, reverse transcription yielded cDNA that acted as the sequencing template. Assay: immunoSEQ multiplex PCR; the TCRdb copy retains only in-frame clones and omits some. The profile covers about 180,000 clones, with about 53% appearing a single time and approximately 11% taken by the ten largest.

The receptor was derived from a human donor with alopecia areata. J is TRBJ2-7 and V is TRBV6-6, with 7 bases matching TRBD2. This specimen was CD8+ T cells sorted from blood, taken at week 24, from a patient treated with tofacitinib. The CDR3 coding sequence is TGTGCCAGCAGTTCGTCTCGGACTAGTCAAACTGACGAGCAGTACTTC. It yields the protein CASSSSRTSQTDEQYF.